Below are 2 T cell receptor beta chains sequenced from a single sample in a study of T-cell memory formation after mild COVID-19. TCRdb called the 5' RACE reads again in MiXCR, with one record for every CDR3 protein. This sample carries 110,000 or so distinct CDR3 sequences, about a fifth of them seen once, and the ten largest clones take 41%. Sequences were obtained from PBMCs or a T cell subset sorted from them (not recorded which). The receptor source for this set is a man in his late teens or twenties who had mild COVID-19 (a few samples of this study predate the infection). Cell type and time point are not known.

This clonotype was seen only a few times. This chain connects TRBV4-1 to TRBJ2-3, with no clear D. The length of the CDR3 is 15 residues. The V gene lost 1 base and the J gene lost 6 bases, with 14 bases spanning the gap. Germline loops: CDR1 MGHRA, CDR2 YSYEKL. The CDR3 spells CASSQGSLARDTQYF. The DNA of the CDR3 is TGCGCCAGCAGCCAAGGATCACTGGCACGTGATACGCAGTATTTT.

V is TRBV27 and J is TRBJ1-5, with 9 bases aligning to TRBD1. The CDR3 contains 14 residues. V was clipped by 4 bases and J by 13 bases; unmatched bases: 11. CDR1 MNHEY and CDR2 SMNVEV come from the germline V gene (reference sequence). CDR3 nucleotide sequence: TGTGCCAGCAGTTCCGGGACAGGGCCGGGGTCTCAGCATTTT. This gives the protein CASSSGTGPGSQHF.